This TCR beta chain was profiled in a study of blood T cells in healthy people across ages. Combining a sample-barcoded 5' primer with a J-beta primer mix, a second PCR ran for about 7 to 11 cycles. Carrying 12 random nucleotides, a template-switch adaptor labeled each individual cDNA molecule. TCRdb called the 5' RACE reads again in MiXCR, with one record for every CDR3 protein. The sample consists of around 990,000 distinct CDR3 sequences, around two fifths of them appearing once. In the case of this clonotype: Antigen unknown.

Each donor's blood draw was ten milliliters of peripheral blood. Looked up from germline, CDR1 is MNHNY and CDR2 is SVGAGI (reference sequence). The CDR3 sequence is 13 residues long. The V and J ends lost 5 bases and 8 bases respectively, with 13 bases between them. General study findings and limits: Roughly linear age-related decline in beta diversity appeared, significant by age 40.

The receptor's source is a man younger than 35 in good health. The sample comprised blood. The genes are TRBV6-6 and TRBJ2-1; D uncertain. The CDR3 here is CASSASRFDEQFF. CDR3 coding DNA: TGTGCCAGCAGTGCCTCGCGCTTCGATGAGCAGTTCTTC.